The 32 T cell receptor beta chains below come from one sample, sequenced in a study of CD8 T cells in ankylosing spondylitis. TCRdb ran MiXCR on the 5' RACE reads and lists one entry per CDR3 protein. The table lists some 200,000 distinct CDR3 sequences, under 30% of them singletons. Input material: blood, either unsorted or a sorted T cell fraction (not recorded which). Receptors originate from a male donor with ankylosing spondylitis or in good health (not recorded which).

V gene TRBV20-1 combines with J gene TRBJ1-5; 10 bases are shared with TRBD1. CDR1 and CDR2 (germline): DFQATT, SNEGSKA (reference sequence). J lost 2 bases, V lost 0 bases, and 4 bases had no gene match. This CDR3 region has 16 residues. The CDR3 here is CSARDRGTGGNQPQHF. The CDR3 DNA sequence: TGCAGTGCTAGAGATCGTGGGACAGGGGGCAATCAGCCCCAGCATTTT.

Many counts were recorded for this clonotype. The chain uses TRBV12-3 or TRBV12-4 and TRBJ1-2; no clear D. Trimming took off 5 bases at V and 4 bases at J, with 14 bases between the two ends. The CDR3 is 14 residues long. CDR3 nucleotides: TGTGCCAGCAGTACTGCCCGGGCCCTCTATGGCTACACCTTC. Translation: CASSTARALYGYTF.

The rearrangement uses TRBV20-1 and TRBJ2-3; possible D gene TRBD2, 7 bases. CDR3 length equals 15 residues. The V gene lost 4 bases and the J gene lost 3 bases, with 17 bases spanning the gap. Germline V gene lookup returns CDR1 DFQATT and CDR2 SNEGSKA (reference sequence). The DNA of the CDR3 is TGCAGTGCTATACAGGGCGGGAGAGGGACAGATACGCAGTATTTT. This gives the protein CSAIQGGRGTDTQYF.

This clonotype was recorded many times. The chain joins TRBV13 to TRBJ2-7; the D call may be TRBD1 or TRBD2 (6 bases each). The CDR3 is 13 amino acids. V lost 2 bases and J lost 2, with 7 bases in between. CDR1 and CDR2 from the germline V gene are PRHDT and FYEKMQ (reference sequence). The CDR3 sequence: CASSLRGPYEQYF. CDR3 bases: TGTGCCAGCAGCTTACGGGGGCCCTACGAGCAGTACTTC.

The rearrangement links TRBV15 to TRBJ1-5, with 7 bases aligning to TRBD1. The CDR3 covers 15 residues. The V gene's germline CDR1 is LNHNV and CDR2 YYDKDF (reference sequence). V lost 3 bases to trimming and J lost 6 bases; unmatched junction nucleotides: 8. CDR3 coding DNA: TGTGCCACCAGCAGCCTGGAGGGACAGCTTCAGCCCCAGCATTTT. It codes for CATSSLEGQLQPQHF.

The V call is TRBV29-1, the J call TRBJ1-1, with unresolved D. Germline-derived CDR1 and CDR2 are SQVTM and ANQGSEA. The CDR3 is 13 amino acids. Trimming stripped 1 base from V and 1 base from J, with 7 bases between. CDR3 sequence: CSVEVRQNTEAFF. The CDR3 region has the DNA TGCAGCGTTGAAGTCCGACAGAACACTGAAGCTTTCTTT. Filled out from reference TRBV29-1 and TRBJ1-1, the complete variable domain reads SAVISQKPSRDICQRGTSLTIQCQVDSQVTMMFWYRQQPGQSLTLIATANQGSEATYESGFVIDKFPISRPNLTFSTLTVSNMSPEDSSIYLCSVEVRQNTEAFFGQGTRLTVV.

This clonotype occurred a few times. The chain has TRBV24-1 and TRBJ2-1; 12 bases map to TRBD2. Germline CDR1 and CDR2: KGHDR and SFDVKD. The trim removed 9 bases at V and 9 bases at J, leaving 11 bases unmatched. There are 15 residues in the CDR3. The DNA for the CDR3 is TGTGCCACCGAGGGACTAGCGGGCCCGACGGGTGAGCAGTTCTTC. This encodes CATEGLAGPTGEQFF.

The table lists this clonotype with a few counts. This sequence joins TRBV29-1 and TRBJ2-1, with 8 bases lining up with TRBD2. The CDR3 has 15 amino acids. The V and J ends lost 6 bases and 8 bases, in that order; junction bases with no gene match: 15. From germline, CDR1 is SQVTM and CDR2 ANQGSEA. CDR3 protein: CSVAALAGTSDEQFF. The CDR3 bases are TGCAGCGTCGCGGCTTTAGCGGGAACCTCTGATGAGCAGTTCTTC.

V usage is TRBV3-1 and J usage is TRBJ2-3, with 14 bases aligning to TRBD2. This CDR3 is 18 amino acids long. V gave up 3 bases and J gave up 4 bases; unmatched junction bases: 9. Germline V gives CDR1 LGHDT, CDR2 YNNKEL (reference sequence). CDR3 in amino acids: CASSHSGTSGRGPDTQYF. CDR3 sequence (DNA): TGTGCCAGCAGCCATTCCGGGACTAGCGGGAGAGGACCAGATACGCAGTATTTT.

The table lists this clonotype with a few counts. The rearrangement joins TRBV3-1 to TRBJ2-5; 11 bases line up with TRBD2. The germline gives CDR1 LGHDT, CDR2 YNNKEL (reference sequence). The V segment lost 11 bases and the J segment 2 bases; nucleotides outside the gene matches: 19. The CDR3 contains 18 residues. The CDR3 sequence: CASCQEHRTSGLQETQYF. The CDR3 nucleotides are TGTGCCTCCTGCCAAGAACACAGGACTAGCGGGTTACAAGAGACCCAGTACTTC.

In this sample, this clonotype turned up many times. The J gene is TRBJ2-2, the V gene TRBV15; 11 nucleotides agree with TRBD1. This CDR3 spans 15 amino acids. V shed 1 base and J 6 bases; nucleotides not matched to a gene: 1. The V gene's germline CDR1 is LNHNV and CDR2 YYDKDF (reference sequence). The CDR3 region has the DNA TGTGCCACCAGCAGAGGGGGACAGGGGGCCGGGGAGCTGTTTTTT. Its translation is CATSRGGQGAGELFF.

The rearrangement links TRBV7-9 to TRBJ2-7; TRBD1 agrees at 7 bases. Germline-derived CDR1 and CDR2 are SEHNR and FQNEAQ (reference sequence). J gave up 6 bases and V 2 bases, and 7 bases lay outside the gene matches. This CDR3 is 14 amino acids long. The CDR3 nucleotides read TGTGCCAGCAGCTTAACAGACAGGGATCGCGAGCAGTACTTC. The encoded protein is CASSLTDRDREQYF.

The genes are TRBV7-6 and TRBJ2-5, with 13 bases matching TRBD2. The CDR3 is made up of 15 amino acids. Trimming removed 2 bases from V and 4 bases from J; junction bases left unmatched: 1. Germline V gene data show CDR1 as SGHVS and CDR2 as FNYEAQ. This chain's CDR3 is CASSLTSGRAETQYF. The CDR3, as DNA: TGTGCCAGCAGCTTAACTAGCGGGAGGGCAGAGACCCAGTACTTC.

This clonotype was recorded at least ten times. The CDR3 nucleotides are TGTGCCAGCAGTTATGATTTTCCCGGGGAGCTGTTTTTT. This codes for CASSYDFPGELFF. The chain carries TRBV6-2 or TRBV6-3 and TRBJ2-2; D gene unclear. Germline V gene lookup returns CDR1 MNHEY and CDR2 SVGEGT. The CDR3 is 13 amino acids. Between the trimmed V and J ends, which lost 3 bases and 6 bases, there was a span of 8 bases.

At least ten counts were recorded for this clonotype. The genes are TRBV4-1 and TRBJ2-7, with 7 positions matching TRBD1. The ends lost 0 bases at V and 2 bases at J; junction bases unmatched: 13. The CDR3 sequence is 18 residues long. Germline CDR1 and CDR2: MGHRA and YSYEKL. The CDR3 DNA is TGCGCCAGCAGCCAAGATTTTTCCTACGGGACAGCTACCTACGAGCAGTACTTC. Translating it yields CASSQDFSYGTATYEQYF.

A few counts support this clonotype. The genes are TRBV10-3 and TRBJ2-2, with 7 bases aligning to TRBD1. J gave up 0 bases and V 10 bases, and 5 bases lay outside the gene matches. Germline CDR1 is ENHRY and CDR2 is SYGVKD. The CDR3 covers 14 residues. The CDR3: CATGTESNTGELFF. The CDR3 region has the DNA TGTGCCACCGGGACAGAATCGAACACCGGGGAGCTGTTTTTT.

In its sample, this clonotype was seen many times. V usage is TRBV4-3 and J usage is TRBJ1-5, with no clear D. In germline, CDR1 is LGHNA, CDR2 YSLEER. CDR3 length: 15 amino acids. V dropped 0 bases and J dropped 3 bases, with 9 bases sitting between them. The CDR3 sequence is CASSQDLADNQPQHF. In DNA form, the CDR3 reads TGCGCCAGCAGCCAAGATCTAGCAGACAATCAGCCCCAGCATTTT.

At least ten counts were recorded for this clonotype. J is TRBJ2-3 and V is TRBV20-1, with 7 positions matching TRBD1. This CDR3 has 15 residues. Germline CDR1 reads DFQATT; CDR2 reads SNEGSKA (reference sequence). The V and J ends lost 3 bases and 1 base, in that order; junction bases with no gene match: 7. CDR3 region: CSARPTGSRTDTQYF. CDR3 DNA: TGCAGTGCTAGGCCGACAGGGTCGCGCACAGATACGCAGTATTTT.

Many counts were recorded for this clonotype. The chain employs TRBV7-2 and TRBJ2-7; 10 nucleotides agree with TRBD1. The length of the CDR3 is 14 residues. The germline V gene encodes CDR1 SGHTA and CDR2 FQGNSA. The ends lost 4 bases at V and 6 bases at J; junction bases unmatched: 6. CDR3 in amino acids: CASSSRQGAVEQYF. CDR3 coding DNA: TGTGCCAGCAGCTCCCGACAGGGGGCGGTCGAGCAGTACTTC.

This clonotype was detected ten times or more. The chain carries TRBV20-1 and TRBJ1-1; TRBD1 matches at 8 bases. CDR1 DFQATT and CDR2 SNEGSKA come from the germline V gene (reference sequence). The CDR3 totals 13 residues. Losses at the gene ends were 0 bases for V and 7 bases for J; bases not matched to a gene: 4. The CDR3 bases are TGCAGTGCTAGAGATATAGGACAGGGTGAAGCTTTCTTT. Translated, it gives CSARDIGQGEAFF.

V gene TRBV20-1 combines with J gene TRBJ2-3; D may match TRBD1 or TRBD2 (5 bases each). Germline V gene lookup returns CDR1 DFQATT and CDR2 SNEGSKA (reference sequence). CDR3 length equals 14 residues. Trimming stripped 3 bases from V and 0 bases from J, with 10 bases between. The CDR3 DNA reads TGCAGTGCTAGGGGGGTAACCAGCACAGATACGCAGTATTTT. Residues: CSARGVTSTDTQYF.

The rearrangement uses TRBV20-1 and TRBJ2-4; weak D call: TRBD2 (6 bases). The V and J ends lost 5 bases and 0 bases respectively, with 14 bases between them. The CDR3 sequence is 15 residues long. Germline CDR1 and CDR2: DFQATT and SNEGSKA (reference sequence). CDR3 sequence (DNA): TGCAGTGCTCCTCTGGCGGGGCTAGCCAAAAACATTCAGTACTTC. This encodes CSAPLAGLAKNIQYF.

The J gene is TRBJ2-1, the V gene TRBV20-1; D remains ambiguous. CDR1 and CDR2 from the germline V gene are DFQATT and SNEGSKA (reference sequence). The length of the CDR3 is 14 residues. Trimming shortened V by 0 bases and J by 7 bases, and 13 bases separated the two germline ends. The CDR3 is CSARDYKGTNEQFF. The CDR3 DNA reads TGCAGTGCTAGAGATTACAAAGGCACGAATGAGCAGTTCTTC.

This clonotype has more than one count but fewer than ten. The chain joins TRBV5-1 to TRBJ2-2, with 7 bases matching TRBD2. The germline gives CDR1 SGHRS, CDR2 YFSETQ. V was clipped by 4 bases and J by 4 bases; unmatched bases: 13. The CDR3 is 17 amino acids. CDR3 bases: TGCGCCAGCAGCCCGGCGACTAGCTGGTCGCGCACCGGGGAGCTGTTTTTT. Translated, it gives CASSPATSWSRTGELFF.

This clonotype was detected many times. This chain links TRBV6-1 with TRBJ1-5, with D perhaps matching TRBD1 (5 bases). CDR1 is MNHNS and CDR2 is SASEGT in the germline V gene. The length of the CDR3 is 13 residues. Between the trimmed V and J ends, which lost 7 bases and 1 base, there was a span of 8 bases. The CDR3 bases are TGTGCCAGCATCAGGGAGAGCAATCAGCCCCAGCATTTT. It is translated as CASIRESNQPQHF.

The chain joins TRBV6-5 to TRBJ1-2, with D perhaps TRBD1 (6 bases). CDR3 length equals 14 residues. Germline assignment: CDR1 MNHEY and CDR2 SVGAGI. Trimming removed 3 bases from V and 3 bases from J, with 11 bases in between. The CDR3 region is CASSYLSGDYGYTF. In DNA, the CDR3 is TGTGCCAGCAGTTATTTATCAGGGGACTATGGCTACACCTTC.

For this clonotype: A much larger clone sits a single nucleotide away, making a read error possible. In DNA, the CDR3 is TGTGCCAGCAGCCGAGGATTGGGAAACCGGCCCCAGCATTTT. Translated, it gives CASSRGLGNRPQHF. J is TRBJ1-5 and V is TRBV3-1, with unresolved D. CDR1 and CDR2 (germline): LGHDT, YNNKEL (reference sequence). Deletions cut 4 bases from V and 9 bases from J, with 16 bases between. The CDR3 runs to 14 residues.

This clonotype was found many times. This chain connects TRBV10-3 to TRBJ2-7; D perhaps matches TRBD2 (6 bases). V was pared by 4 bases and J by 6 bases, with 13 bases between. Germline values: CDR1 ENHRY, CDR2 SYGVKD. The CDR3 contains 13 residues. The CDR3 DNA follows: TGTGCCATCAGTGCTAATTTAGCGGCCGAGCAGTACTTC. Translating gives CAISANLAAEQYF.

The CDR3 protein is CASSLAPGTDTQYF. In DNA form, the CDR3 reads TGTGCCAGCAGCTTGGCCCCCGGGACAGATACGCAGTATTTT. The chain recombines TRBV5-5 with TRBJ2-3, with D uncertain. V dropped 0 bases and J dropped 3 bases, with 8 bases sitting between them. The germline CDR1 and CDR2 sequences are SGHKS and YYEKEE (reference sequence). This CDR3 has 14 amino acids.

The chain is built from TRBV28 and TRBJ2-7; 8 bases map to TRBD1. V shed 2 bases and J 6 bases; nucleotides not matched to a gene: 6. Germline V gene sequence: CDR1 MDHEN, CDR2 SYDVKM. The CDR3 length is 14 residues. The CDR3 DNA is TGTGCCAGCAGTTTAATCCAGGGGGCGGGCGAGCAGTACTTC. Amino acids: CASSLIQGAGEQYF.

This clonotype was recorded a few times. V is TRBV29-1 and J is TRBJ1-1; 11 bases map to TRBD1. Trimming took 5 bases from V and 4 from J; bases not matched to a gene: 6. CDR3 size: 14 residues. The germline V gene encodes CDR1 SQVTM and CDR2 ANQGSEA. In DNA form, the CDR3 reads TGCAGCGTTCGGACAGGGGGCTTGAGCACTGAAGCTTTCTTT. Its translation: CSVRTGGLSTEAFF.

At least ten counts were recorded for this clonotype. The J gene is TRBJ1-4, the V gene TRBV20-1, with D possibly TRBD1 on 6 matching bases. The germline gives CDR1 DFQATT, CDR2 SNEGSKA (reference sequence). The CDR3 sequence is 14 residues long. Trimming stripped 1 base from V and 4 bases from J, with 10 bases between. The DNA for the CDR3 is TGCAGTGCTAGAGCCCGGGACAATAATGAAAAACTGTTTTTT. Protein: CSARARDNNEKLFF.